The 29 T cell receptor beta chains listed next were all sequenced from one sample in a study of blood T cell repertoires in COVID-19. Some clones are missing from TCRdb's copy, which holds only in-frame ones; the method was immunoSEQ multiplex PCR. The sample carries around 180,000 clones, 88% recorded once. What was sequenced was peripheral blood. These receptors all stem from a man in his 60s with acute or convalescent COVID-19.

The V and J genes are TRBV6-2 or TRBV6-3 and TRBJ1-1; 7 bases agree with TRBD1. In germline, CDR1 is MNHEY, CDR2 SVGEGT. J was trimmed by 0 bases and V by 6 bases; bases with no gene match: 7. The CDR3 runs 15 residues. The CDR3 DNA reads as TGTGCCAGCAGCCGTCCCGGGACAGTGAACACTGAAGCTTTCTTT. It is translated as CASSRPGTVNTEAFF.

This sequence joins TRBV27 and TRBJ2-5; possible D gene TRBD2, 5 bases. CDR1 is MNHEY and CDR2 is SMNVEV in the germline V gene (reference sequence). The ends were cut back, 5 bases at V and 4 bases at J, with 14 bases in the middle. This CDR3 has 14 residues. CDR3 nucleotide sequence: TGTGCCAGCAGTCCCCCGGGGATGCGAGAGACCCAGTACTTC. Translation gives CASSPPGMRETQYF.

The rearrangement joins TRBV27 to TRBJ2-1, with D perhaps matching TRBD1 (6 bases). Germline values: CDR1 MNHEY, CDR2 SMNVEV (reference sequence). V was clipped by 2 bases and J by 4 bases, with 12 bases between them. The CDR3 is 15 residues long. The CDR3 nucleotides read TGTGCCAGCAGTTTACCCCTAACAGGGTACAATGAGCAGTTCTTC. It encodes CASSLPLTGYNEQFF.

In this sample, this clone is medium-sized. CDR3 loop: CASSLLSGQPQHF. In DNA form, the CDR3 reads TGTGCCAGCAGCCTACTTTCAGGTCAGCCCCAGCATTTT. The chain combines TRBV5-5 with TRBJ1-5; no clear D. Trimming shortened V by 4 bases and J by 6 bases, and 11 bases separated the two germline ends. Germline-derived CDR1 and CDR2 are SGHKS and YYEKEE (reference sequence). This CDR3 is 13 amino acids long. Looking up the rest from reference TRBV5-5 and TRBJ1-5 gives the full variable domain: DAGVTQSPTHLIKTRGQQVTLRCSPISGHKSVSWYQQVLGQGPQFIFQYYEKEERGRGNFPDRFSARQFPNYSSELNVNALLLGDSALYLCASSLLSGQPQHFGDGTRLSIL.

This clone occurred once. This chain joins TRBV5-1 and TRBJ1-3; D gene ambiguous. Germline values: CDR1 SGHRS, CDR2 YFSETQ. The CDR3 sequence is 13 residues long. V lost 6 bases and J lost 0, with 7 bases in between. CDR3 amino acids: CASTSGSGNTIYF. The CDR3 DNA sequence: TGCGCCAGCACCTCAGGCTCTGGAAACACCATATATTTT.

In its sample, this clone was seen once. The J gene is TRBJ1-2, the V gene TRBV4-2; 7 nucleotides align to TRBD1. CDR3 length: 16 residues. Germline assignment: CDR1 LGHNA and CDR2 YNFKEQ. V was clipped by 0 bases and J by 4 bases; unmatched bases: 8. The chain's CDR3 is CASSQETQGGAYGYTF. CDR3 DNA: TGTGCCAGCAGCCAAGAAACGCAGGGGGGAGCCTATGGCTACACCTTC.

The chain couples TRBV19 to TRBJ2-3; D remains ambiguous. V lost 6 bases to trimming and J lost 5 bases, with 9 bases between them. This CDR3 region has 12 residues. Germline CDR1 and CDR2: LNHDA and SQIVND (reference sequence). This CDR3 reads CASSEAQDTQYF. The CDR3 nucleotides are TGTGCCAGTAGCGAAGCGCAAGATACGCAGTATTTT.

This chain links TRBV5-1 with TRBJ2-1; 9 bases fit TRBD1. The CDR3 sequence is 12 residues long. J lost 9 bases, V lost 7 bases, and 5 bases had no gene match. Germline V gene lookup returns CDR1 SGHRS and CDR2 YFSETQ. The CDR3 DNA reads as TGCGCCAGCTGGGGACAGGGAGTTGAGCAGTTCTTC. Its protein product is CASWGQGVEQFF.

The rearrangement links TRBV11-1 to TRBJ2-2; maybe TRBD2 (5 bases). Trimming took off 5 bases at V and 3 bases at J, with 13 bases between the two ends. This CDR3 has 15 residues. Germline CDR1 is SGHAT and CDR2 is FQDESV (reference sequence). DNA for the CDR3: TGTGCCAGCAGCCCCCGACGGCGGGACACCGGGGAGCTGTTTTTT. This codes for CASSPRRRDTGELFF.

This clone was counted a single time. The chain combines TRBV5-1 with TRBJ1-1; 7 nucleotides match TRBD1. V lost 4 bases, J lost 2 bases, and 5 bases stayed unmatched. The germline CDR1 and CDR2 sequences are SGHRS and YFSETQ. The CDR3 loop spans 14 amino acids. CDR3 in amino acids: CASSTTGINTEAFF. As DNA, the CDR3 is TGCGCCAGCAGCACGACAGGGATCAACACTGAAGCTTTCTTT.

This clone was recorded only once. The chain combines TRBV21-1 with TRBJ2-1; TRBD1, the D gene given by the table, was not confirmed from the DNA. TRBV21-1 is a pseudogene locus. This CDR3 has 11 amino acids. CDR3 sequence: CASSKRGQQFF. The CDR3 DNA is TGTGCCAGCAGCAAAAGGGGCCAGCAGTTCTTC.

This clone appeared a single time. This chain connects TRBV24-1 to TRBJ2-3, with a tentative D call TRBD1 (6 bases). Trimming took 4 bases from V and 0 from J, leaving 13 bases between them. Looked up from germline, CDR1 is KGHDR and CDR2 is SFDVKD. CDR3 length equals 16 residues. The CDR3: CATSERTAPSTDTQYF. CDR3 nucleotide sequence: TGTGCCACCAGTGAACGGACAGCCCCAAGCACAGATACGCAGTATTTT.

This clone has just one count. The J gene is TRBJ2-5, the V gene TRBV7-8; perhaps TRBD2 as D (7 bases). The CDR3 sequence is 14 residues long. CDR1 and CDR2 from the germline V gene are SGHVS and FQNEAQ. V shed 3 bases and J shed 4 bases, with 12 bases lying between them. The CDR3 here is CASSFRGAGETQYF. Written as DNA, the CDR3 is TGTGCCAGCAGCTTCCGGGGGGCAGGAGAGACCCAGTACTTC.

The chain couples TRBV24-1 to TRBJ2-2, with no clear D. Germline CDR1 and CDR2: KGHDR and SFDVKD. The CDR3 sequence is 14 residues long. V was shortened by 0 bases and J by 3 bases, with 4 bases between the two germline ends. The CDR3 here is CATSDLYDTGELFF. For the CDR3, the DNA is TGTGCCACCAGTGATTTGTATGACACCGGGGAGCTGTTTTTT.

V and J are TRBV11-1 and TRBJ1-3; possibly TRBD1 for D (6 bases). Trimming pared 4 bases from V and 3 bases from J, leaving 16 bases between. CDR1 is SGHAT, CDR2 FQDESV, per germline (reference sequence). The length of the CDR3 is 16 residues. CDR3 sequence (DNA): TGTGCCAGCAGCTGGGGCAGGGGCTCCGATGGAAACACCATATATTTT. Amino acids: CASSWGRGSDGNTIYF.

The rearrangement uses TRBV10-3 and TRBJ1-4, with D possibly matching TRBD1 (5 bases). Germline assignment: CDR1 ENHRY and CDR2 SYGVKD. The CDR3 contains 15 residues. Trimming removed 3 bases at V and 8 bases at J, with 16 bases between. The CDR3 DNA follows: TGTGCCATCAGTGACCTTGGAGGGGACCAGGAAAAACTGTTTTTT. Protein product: CAISDLGGDQEKLFF.

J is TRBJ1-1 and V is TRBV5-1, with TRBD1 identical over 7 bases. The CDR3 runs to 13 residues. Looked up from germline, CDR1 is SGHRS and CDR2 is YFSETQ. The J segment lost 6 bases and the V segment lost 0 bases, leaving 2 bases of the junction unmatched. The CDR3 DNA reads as TGCGCCAGCAGCTTGGACAGGGGTCCTGAAGCTTTCTTT. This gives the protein CASSLDRGPEAFF.

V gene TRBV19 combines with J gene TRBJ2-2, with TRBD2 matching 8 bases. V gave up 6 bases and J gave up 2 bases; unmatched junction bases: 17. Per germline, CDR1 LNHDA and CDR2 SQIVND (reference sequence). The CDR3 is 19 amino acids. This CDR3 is CASSPRISGTGRNTGELFF. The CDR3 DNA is TGTGCCAGTAGCCCCAGGATTAGCGGGACCGGCCGCAACACCGGGGAGCTGTTTTTT.

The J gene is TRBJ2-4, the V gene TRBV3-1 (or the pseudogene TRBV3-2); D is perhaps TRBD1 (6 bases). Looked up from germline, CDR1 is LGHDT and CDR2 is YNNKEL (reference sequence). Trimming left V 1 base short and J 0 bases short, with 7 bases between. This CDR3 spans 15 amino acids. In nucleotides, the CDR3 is TGTGCCAGCAGCCAAGCAGGGGTAGCCAAAAACATTCAGTACTTC. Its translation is CASSQAGVAKNIQYF.

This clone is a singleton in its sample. CDR3 bases: TGTGCTAGTGGACACCTATCACAGCAGGGGCGCAATCAGCCCCAGCATTTT. Translation: CASGHLSQQGRNQPQHF. The gene calls are TRBV12-5 and TRBJ1-5, with a weak D call TRBD1 (6 bases). CDR3 length: 17 amino acids. Germline V gene lookup returns CDR1 LGHNT and CDR2 FRNRAP. Between the trimmed V and J ends, which lost 6 bases and 2 bases, there was a span of 20 bases.

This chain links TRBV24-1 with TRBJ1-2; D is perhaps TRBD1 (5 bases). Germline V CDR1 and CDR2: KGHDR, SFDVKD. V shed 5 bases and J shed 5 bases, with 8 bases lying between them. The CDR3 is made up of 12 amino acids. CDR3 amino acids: CATSGAGYGYTF. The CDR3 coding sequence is TGTGCCACCAGTGGGGCAGGGTATGGCTACACCTTC.

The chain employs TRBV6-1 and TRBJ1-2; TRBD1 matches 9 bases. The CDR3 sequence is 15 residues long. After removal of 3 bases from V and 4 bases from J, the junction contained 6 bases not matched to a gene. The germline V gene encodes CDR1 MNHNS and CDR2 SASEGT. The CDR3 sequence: CASSDPGQGTYGYTF. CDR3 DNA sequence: TGTGCCAGCAGTGACCCGGGACAGGGAACCTATGGCTACACCTTC.

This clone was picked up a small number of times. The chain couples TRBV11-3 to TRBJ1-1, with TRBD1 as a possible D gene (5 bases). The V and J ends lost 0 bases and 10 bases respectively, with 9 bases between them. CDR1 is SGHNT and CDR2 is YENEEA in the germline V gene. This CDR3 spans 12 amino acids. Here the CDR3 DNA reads TGTGCCAGCAGCTTAGAGCCAGGGATAGCTTTCTTT. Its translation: CASSLEPGIAFF.

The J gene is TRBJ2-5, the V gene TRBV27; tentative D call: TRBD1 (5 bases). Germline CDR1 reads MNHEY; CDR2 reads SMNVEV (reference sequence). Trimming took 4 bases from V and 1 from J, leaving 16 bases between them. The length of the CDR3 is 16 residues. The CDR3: CASSSVAKGFQETQYF. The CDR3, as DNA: TGTGCCAGCAGTTCTGTCGCGAAGGGGTTCCAAGAGACCCAGTACTTC.

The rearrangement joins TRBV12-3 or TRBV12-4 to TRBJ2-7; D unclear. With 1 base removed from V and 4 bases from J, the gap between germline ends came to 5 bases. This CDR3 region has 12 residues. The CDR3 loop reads CASSLVSYEQYF. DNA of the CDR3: TGTGCCAGCAGTTTAGTCTCGTACGAGCAGTACTTC.

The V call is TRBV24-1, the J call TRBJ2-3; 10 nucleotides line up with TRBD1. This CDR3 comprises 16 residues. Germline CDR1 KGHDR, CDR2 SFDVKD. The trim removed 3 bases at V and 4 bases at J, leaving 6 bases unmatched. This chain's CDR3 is CATSDPGTGDADTQYF. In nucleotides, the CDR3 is TGTGCCACCAGTGATCCCGGGACAGGGGACGCAGATACGCAGTATTTT.

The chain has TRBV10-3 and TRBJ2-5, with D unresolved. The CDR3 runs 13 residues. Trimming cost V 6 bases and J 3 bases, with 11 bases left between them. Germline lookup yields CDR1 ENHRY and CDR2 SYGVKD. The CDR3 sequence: CAISLREKETQYF. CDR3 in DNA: TGTGCCATCAGCCTGAGAGAGAAAGAGACCCAGTACTTC.

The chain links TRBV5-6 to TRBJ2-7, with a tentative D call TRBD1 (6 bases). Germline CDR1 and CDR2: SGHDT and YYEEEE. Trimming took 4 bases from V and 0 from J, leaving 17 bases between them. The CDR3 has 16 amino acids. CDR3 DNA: TGTGCCAGCAGCCACATTAGAGACAGGTACTCCTACGAGCAGTACTTC. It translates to CASSHIRDRYSYEQYF.

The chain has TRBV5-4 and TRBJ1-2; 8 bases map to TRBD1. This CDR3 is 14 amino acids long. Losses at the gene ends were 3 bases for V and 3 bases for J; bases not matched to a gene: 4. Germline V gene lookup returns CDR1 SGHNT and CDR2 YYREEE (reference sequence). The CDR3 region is CASSSYRGDYGYTF. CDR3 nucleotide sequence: TGTGCCAGCAGCTCGTACAGGGGGGACTATGGCTACACCTTC.